The 2 T cell receptor beta chains in this list originate from one sample, sequenced in a study of T cell responses to AZD1222 COVID-19 vaccine. Generated by immunoSEQ multiplex PCR, the TCRdb table keeps only in-frame clones and is missing some. The data hold approximately 80,000 clones, with 88% observed a single time. Material: peripheral blood, obtained on day 0 of MenACWY control vaccination. Receptors were obtained from an adult in good health.

V usage is TRBV7-8 and J usage is TRBJ2-7, with D possibly TRBD2 on 5 matching bases. Germline CDR1 is SGHVS and CDR2 is FQNEAQ. The CDR3 covers 14 residues. The V and J ends lost 1 base and 0 bases respectively, with 7 bases between them. The CDR3 DNA follows: TGTGCCAGCAGCTTAGTGGGGAGCTCCTACGAGCAGTACTTC. It yields the protein CASSLVGSSYEQYF.

The chain links TRBV2 to TRBJ2-7; tentatively, D is TRBD1 (6 bases). The CDR3 totals 15 residues. V dropped 6 bases and J dropped 0 bases, with 15 bases sitting between them. Per germline, CDR1 SNHLY and CDR2 FYNNEI. The CDR3 DNA reads as TGTGCCAGCAGGCCTACAGGGATGAGCTCCTACGAGCAGTACTTC. Its translation is CASRPTGMSSYEQYF.